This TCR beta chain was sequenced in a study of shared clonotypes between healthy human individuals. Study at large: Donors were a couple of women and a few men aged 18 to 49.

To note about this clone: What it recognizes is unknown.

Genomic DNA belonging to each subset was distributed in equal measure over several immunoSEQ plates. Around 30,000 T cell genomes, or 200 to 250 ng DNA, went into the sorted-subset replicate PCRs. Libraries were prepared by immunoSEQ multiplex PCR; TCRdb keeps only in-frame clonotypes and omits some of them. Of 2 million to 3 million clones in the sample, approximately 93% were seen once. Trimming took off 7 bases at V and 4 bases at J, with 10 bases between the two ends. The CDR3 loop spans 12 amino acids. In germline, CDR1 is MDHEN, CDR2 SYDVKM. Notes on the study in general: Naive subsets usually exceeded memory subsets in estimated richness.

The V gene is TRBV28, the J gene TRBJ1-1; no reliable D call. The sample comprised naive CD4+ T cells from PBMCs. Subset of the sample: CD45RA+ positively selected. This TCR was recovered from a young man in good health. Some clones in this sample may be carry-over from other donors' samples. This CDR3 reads CASNSLGTEAFF. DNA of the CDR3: TGTGCCAGCAATTCCTTAGGCACTGAAGCTTTCTTT.